The rows below give T cell receptor beta chains drawn from one sample of a study of cytomegalovirus exposure and HLA in healthy donors. The assay was immunoSEQ multiplex PCR, and TCRdb's table has in-frame clones only and misses some. This repertoire shows about 120,000 clones, 79% found once; its top ten account for just under 3%. The sequenced material came from PBMCs. The source is a woman aged 18-29 years in good health and CMV-seropositive. Each CDR3 is given with its conserved first and last residue. The D gene is left open where the match is weak. Clone size is given for some rows only: seen once, a few or many times, or a class if the clone is expanded.

V gene	clone size	D gene	J gene	CDR3 DNA	CDR3 protein
TRBV6-5	-	-	TRBJ1-2	TGTGCCAGCAGTTACTCGAGCTTCGGTAACTATGGCTACACCTTC	CASSYSSFGNYGYTF
TRBV7-9	-	TRBD2	TRBJ2-1	TGTGCCAGCAGCTTGCTAAGAAATCTAGCGGGATATGCGAATGAGCAGTTCTTC	CASSLLRNLAGYANEQFF
TRBV2	-	-	TRBJ2-7	TGTGCCATCCCATTGGGGAGCTACGAGGGGCAGTACTTC	CAIPLGSYEGQYF
TRBV7-7	few	-	TRBJ2-7	TGTGCTAGCAGCTTAGACAGCTCGTCCTACGAGCAGTACTTC	CASSLDSSSYEQYF
TRBV19	-	TRBD1	TRBJ1-1	TGTGCCAGTAGTATCTGGCGGGACAGGGTGACTGAAGCTTTCTTT	CASSIWRDRVTEAFF
TRBV4-1	few	TRBD1	TRBJ2-2	TGCGCCAGCAGCCAAGGGACAGGGGCAGGTTGGACCGGGGAGCTGTTTTTT	CASSQGTGAGWTGELFF
TRBV7-9	-	TRBD1	TRBJ2-4	TGTGCCAGCAGCCAAAGGGACAGGGGCCCGGCGGCCAAAAACATTCAGTACTTC	CASSQRDRGPAAKNIQYF
TRBV10-3	once	TRBD1	TRBJ2-3	TGTGCCGTCAGTGACTCCGGGACAGGGGTAGATACGCAGTATTTT	CAVSDSGTGVDTQYF
TRBV14	-	-	TRBJ2-5	TGTGCCAGCAGCCAAACGCCGGACGGGAGCCTTGAGACCCAGTACTTC	CASSQTPDGSLETQYF
TRBV5-1	once	-	TRBJ2-5	TGCGCCACCAGCATAGTAGGGAGTGAGGAGACCCAGTACTTC	CATSIVGSEETQYF
TRBV19	-	-	TRBJ1-5	TGTGCCAGTAGTATCCCCGACAGATACAATCAGCCCCAGCATTTT	CASSIPDRYNQPQHF